The 13 T cell receptor beta chains given below trace back to one sample, sequenced in a study of cytomegalovirus exposure and HLA in healthy donors (dated by TCRdb to the late 2010s). Library creation used the immunoSEQ multiplex PCR assay. A mixture of 60 forward primers for TCR Vbeta segments and 13 reverse primers for TCR Jbeta segments was used in the multiplex PCR. Entries here come from immuneACCESS through TCRdb and include only in-frame sequences with V and J called. Some clones fail to appear in such tables; in the studies checked, an unresolved V gene covers under half of the shortfall, and the cause of the remainder is unknown. This sample holds more than 95,000 clones; 55% to 75% were observed only once. The top ten hold around 4% of the sample. Input material: PBMCs. Source of these receptors: a man aged 25-40 years in good health and CMV-seronegative.

In this sample, this clone turned up a few times. The V gene is TRBV10-3, the J gene TRBJ2-3, with D perhaps TRBD2 (7 bases). CDR1 and CDR2 (germline): ENHRY, SYGVKD. This CDR3 region has 15 residues. Trimming removed 0 bases from V and 8 bases from J, with 15 bases in between. CDR3 DNA sequence: TGTGCCATCAGTGAGTCTTGGGGGGGCGACGGTACGCAGTATTTT. Its translation is CAISESWGGDGTQYF.

The DNA for the CDR3 is TGTGCCAGCAGCTTAGAGGGGGCGTCCAATGAAAAACTGTTTTTT. Translation gives CASSLEGASNEKLFF. The chain is built from TRBV7-9 and TRBJ1-4, with 7 bases aligning to TRBD1. CDR1 is SEHNR and CDR2 is FQNEAQ in the germline V gene (reference sequence). The CDR3 contains 15 residues. J lost 5 bases, V lost 1 base, and 4 bases had no gene match.

This clone was seen a handful of times. The chain joins TRBV19 to TRBJ1-5; D unresolved. CDR1 LNHDA and CDR2 SQIVND come from the germline V gene (reference sequence). The V and J ends lost 7 bases and 4 bases respectively, with 11 bases between them. The CDR3 totals 13 residues. The CDR3 sequence: CASNPGRNQPQHF. The CDR3 nucleotides read TGTGCCAGTAATCCAGGTCGTAATCAGCCCCAGCATTTT.

The CDR3 is CASSHTGGGGELFF. CDR3 nucleotides: TGTGCCAGCAGTCATACAGGGGGCGGGGGGGAGCTGTTTTTT. This rearrangement joins TRBV27 to TRBJ2-2, with 9 nucleotides matching TRBD1. The CDR3 runs to 14 residues. V trimming: 5 bases; J trimming: 8 bases; junction bases outside the gene matches: 6. Germline V CDR1 and CDR2: MNHEY, SMNVEV (reference sequence).

The V gene is TRBV2, the J gene TRBJ2-2; D gene ambiguous. Germline V CDR1 and CDR2: SNHLY, FYNNEI. The CDR3 loop spans 12 amino acids. V was pared by 6 bases and J by 4 bases, with 6 bases between. The chain's CDR3 is CASSLGTGELFF. The CDR3 DNA follows: TGTGCCAGCAGCCTAGGCACCGGGGAGCTGTTTTTT.

The chain combines TRBV5-1 with TRBJ2-2, with D maybe TRBD2 (6 bases). The germline gives CDR1 SGHRS, CDR2 YFSETQ. Trimming removed 7 bases at V and 4 bases at J, with 17 bases between. The CDR3 has 15 amino acids. The CDR3 DNA follows: TGCGCCAGCTTACCCGGGACTGGACGCACCGGGGAGCTGTTTTTT. Its translation is CASLPGTGRTGELFF. Using reference TRBV5-1 and TRBJ2-2 for the parts outside the CDR3, the full variable domain is KAGVTQTPRYLIKTRGQQVTLSCSPISGHRSVSWYQQTPGQGLQFLFEYFSETQRNKGNFPGRFSGRQFSNSRSEMNVSTLELGDSALYLCASLPGTGRTGELFFGEGSRLTVL.

The V call is TRBV7-2, the J call TRBJ1-6, with 7 bases that match TRBD1. There are 16 residues in the CDR3. CDR1 SGHTA and CDR2 FQGNSA come from the germline V gene. J was trimmed by 2 bases and V by 0 bases; bases with no gene match: 1. The CDR3 DNA follows: TGTGCCAGCAGCTTAGCTGGACAGGCCTATAATTCACCCCTCCACTTT. Amino acid sequence: CASSLAGQAYNSPLHF.

This clone occurred once. This sequence joins TRBV28 and TRBJ1-3; D remains unclear. Trimming took 3 bases from V and 4 from J, leaving 22 bases between them. This CDR3 has 18 residues. Germline lookup yields CDR1 MDHEN and CDR2 SYDVKM. The CDR3 protein is CASSFSWKEWERGNTIYF. The CDR3 DNA sequence: TGTGCCAGCAGTTTTTCCTGGAAAGAATGGGAGAGGGGAAACACCATATATTTT.

V and J are TRBV6-5 and TRBJ1-2; TRBD1 is a possible D gene (5 bases). Germline V gene sequence: CDR1 MNHEY, CDR2 SVGAGI. V was trimmed by 6 bases and J by 6 bases, leaving 20 bases between them. CDR3 size: 15 residues. The CDR3 DNA is TGTGCCAGCAGCCGTGGGTCTGCAGGGAGGAATGGCTACACCTTC. This translates into CASSRGSAGRNGYTF.

The chain employs TRBV5-4 and TRBJ2-5; TRBD1 aligns across 7 bases. CDR3 length: 15 amino acids. The junction had 17 bases not matched to a gene; V was cut back by 4 bases and J by 11 bases. Germline V gene lookup returns CDR1 SGHNT and CDR2 YYREEE (reference sequence). For the CDR3, the DNA is TGTGCCAGCAGCCCCACTGGTAGGGGCCAGGGGGAGCAGTACTTC. Amino acids: CASSPTGRGQGEQYF.

The chain is built from TRBV11-3 and TRBJ2-7, with TRBD2 as a possible D gene (6 bases). In germline, CDR1 is SGHNT, CDR2 YENEEA. CDR3 size: 15 residues. Trimming cost V 2 bases and J 3 bases, with 14 bases left between them. The CDR3 DNA reads TGTGCCAGCAGCTTACAGGGCGGGGCCGACTACGAGCAGTACTTC. This sequence encodes CASSLQGGADYEQYF.

The chain uses TRBV7-2 and TRBJ2-3; D is undetermined. Germline V lookup: CDR1 SGHTA, CDR2 FQGNSA. The CDR3 is 13 residues long. Trimming cost V 1 base and J 4 bases, with 6 bases left between them. The CDR3 is CASSLGAPDTQYF. CDR3 DNA sequence: TGTGCCAGCAGCTTAGGGGCCCCAGATACGCAGTATTTT.

A single count supports this clone. The chain recombines TRBV7-9 with TRBJ2-7; 7 nucleotides agree with TRBD2. Germline lookup yields CDR1 SEHNR and CDR2 FQNEAQ (reference sequence). V shed 5 bases, J shed 3 bases, and the junction held 7 bases outside the gene matches. This CDR3 has 14 amino acids. The CDR3 is CASSVTRDYYEQYF. The CDR3 DNA follows: TGTGCCAGCAGCGTCACCCGGGACTACTACGAGCAGTACTTC. The whole variable domain, filled in from reference TRBV7-9 and TRBJ2-7, reads DTGVSQNPRHKITKRGQNVTFRCDPISEHNRLYWYRQTLGQGPEFLTYFQNEAQLEKSRLLSDRFSAERPKGSFSTLEIQRTEQGDSAMYLCASSVTRDYYEQYFGPGTRLTVT.